These T cell receptor beta chains were read from a single sample in a study of cytomegalovirus exposure and HLA in healthy donors. Clones were sequenced by immunoSEQ multiplex PCR, and TCRdb holds only the in-frame ones, with some missing. There are 95,000 to 150,000 clones in the sample; around 78% occur only once, and 3.6% lies in the top ten. Sequences were obtained from PBMCs. These receptors were obtained from a man between 40 and 49 years old in good health and CMV-seronegative. CDR3s include the opening cysteine and the closing phenylalanine or tryptophan. Each record gives: D gene, clone size, V gene, J gene, CDR3 DNA, CDR3 protein. A D gene is named only where the DNA matches it firmly. Size is stated for part of the rows, as once, few or many counts, or as a class when the clone is expanded.

D gene: -
clone size: -
V gene: TRBV2
J gene: TRBJ2-3
CDR3 DNA: TGTGCCAGCAGTCAGGGGTACACAGATACGCAGTATTTT
CDR3 protein: CASSQGYTDTQYF

D gene: -
clone size: -
V gene: TRBV5-1
J gene: TRBJ1-1
CDR3 DNA: TGCGCCAGCAGCCGACCCTCGGACGCAGGGACACGAGCTTTCTTT
CDR3 protein: CASSRPSDAGTRAFF

D gene: -
clone size: -
V gene: TRBV7-6
J gene: TRBJ1-4
CDR3 DNA: TGTGCCAGCAGCCCCACAGGTCCAACTAATGAAAAACTGTTTTTT
CDR3 protein: CASSPTGPTNEKLFF

D gene: -
clone size: -
V gene: TRBV5-1
J gene: TRBJ1-6
CDR3 DNA: TGCGCCAGCAGCCTCGGGATTGCAACACCCCTCCACTTT
CDR3 protein: CASSLGIATPLHF

D gene: TRBD1
clone size: -
V gene: TRBV7-2
J gene: TRBJ1-2
CDR3 DNA: TGTGCCAGCAACTCCGGGACAGGGAGGCATGGCTACACCTTC
CDR3 protein: CASNSGTGRHGYTF

D gene: -
clone size: -
V gene: TRBV11-3
J gene: TRBJ2-5
CDR3 DNA: TGTGCCAGCAGCACTTGGACAGATCAAGAGACCCAGTACTTC
CDR3 protein: CASSTWTDQETQYF

D gene: -
clone size: once
V gene: TRBV6-6
J gene: TRBJ1-1
CDR3 DNA: TGTGCCAGCAGTTACGCGGCCAGAACTGAAGCTTTCTTT
CDR3 protein: CASSYAARTEAFF

D gene: TRBD1
clone size: once
V gene: TRBV19
J gene: TRBJ2-7
CDR3 DNA: TGTGCCAGTAGTCTTTCGACAGGGGGGTACTACGAGCAGTACTTC
CDR3 protein: CASSLSTGGYYEQYF

D gene: -
clone size: -
V gene: TRBV9
J gene: TRBJ1-3
CDR3 DNA: TGTGCCAGCAGCGTCCCCAGGGAGGGTCCCTCTGGAAACACCATATATTTT
CDR3 protein: CASSVPREGPSGNTIYF

D gene: -
clone size: -
V gene: TRBV11-2
J gene: TRBJ1-4
CDR3 DNA: TGTGCCAGCAGTAGGGGAGGTGATGAAAAACTGTTTTTT
CDR3 protein: CASSRGGDEKLFF

D gene: -
clone size: -
V gene: TRBV9
J gene: TRBJ1-2
CDR3 DNA: TGTGCCAGCAGCGTGGGGGGTTATAACTATGGCTACACCTTC
CDR3 protein: CASSVGGYNYGYTF

D gene: TRBD1
clone size: -
V gene: TRBV6-5
J gene: TRBJ2-3
CDR3 DNA: TGTGCCAGCAGTCCGGGACAGGGTATAACAGATACGCAGTATTTT
CDR3 protein: CASSPGQGITDTQYF

D gene: -
clone size: once
V gene: TRBV5-4
J gene: TRBJ2-3
CDR3 DNA: TGTGCCAGCAGCTTGGCGACAGATACGCAGTATTTT
CDR3 protein: CASSLATDTQYF

D gene: -
clone size: once
V gene: TRBV6-6
J gene: TRBJ1-2
CDR3 DNA: TGTGCCAGCAGTTACTCAGGGACACCCGGCAATAGCTACACCTTC
CDR3 protein: CASSYSGTPGNSYTF

D gene: TRBD1
clone size: -
V gene: TRBV5-1
J gene: TRBJ1-1
CDR3 DNA: TGCGCCAGCAGCACGACAGGGGGGATCACTGAAGCTTTCTTT
CDR3 protein: CASSTTGGITEAFF

D gene: TRBD1
clone size: -
V gene: TRBV11-2
J gene: TRBJ2-7
CDR3 DNA: TGTGCCAGCAGCGGGACAGTCACCTACGAGCAGTACTTC
CDR3 protein: CASSGTVTYEQYF

D gene: -
clone size: few
V gene: TRBV5-6
J gene: TRBJ2-5
CDR3 DNA: TGTGCCAGCAGCTTGGTACCGGGACATCTAGAGACCCAGTACTTC
CDR3 protein: CASSLVPGHLETQYF

D gene: -
clone size: once
V gene: TRBV7-6
J gene: TRBJ2-7
CDR3 DNA: TGTGCCAGCAGCTTAGGGGGGCCGTCCTACGAGCAGTACTTC
CDR3 protein: CASSLGGPSYEQYF

D gene: -
clone size: -
V gene: TRBV6-6
J gene: TRBJ1-1
CDR3 DNA: TGTGCCAGCATGACAACTGAAGCTTTCTTT
CDR3 protein: CASMTTEAFF

D gene: TRBD1
clone size: -
V gene: TRBV19
J gene: TRBJ2-7
CDR3 DNA: TGTGCCAGCGGGACAGTTGGCTCCTACGAGCAGTACTTC
CDR3 protein: CASGTVGSYEQYF

D gene: -
clone size: few
V gene: TRBV15
J gene: TRBJ2-5
CDR3 DNA: TGTGCCACCAGCAGAGATCGGAGACAAGAGACCCAGTACTTC
CDR3 protein: CATSRDRRQETQYF

D gene: TRBD1
clone size: -
V gene: TRBV9
J gene: TRBJ1-2
CDR3 DNA: TGTGCCAGCAGCGTAGAGGTAGGGGGCGTCGGTGGCTACACCTTC
CDR3 protein: CASSVEVGGVGGYTF

D gene: -
clone size: -
V gene: TRBV7-9
J gene: TRBJ1-5
CDR3 DNA: TGTTCCAGCAGCCTTTATGTCGGAGATGGCAATCAGCCCCAGCATTTT
CDR3 protein: CSSSLYVGDGNQPQHF

D gene: -
clone size: -
V gene: TRBV29-1
J gene: TRBJ1-5
CDR3 DNA: TGCAGCGTCGCGGGGGGTAGCAATCAGCCCCAGCATTTT
CDR3 protein: CSVAGGSNQPQHF

D gene: -
clone size: once
V gene: TRBV4-3
J gene: TRBJ1-6
CDR3 DNA: TGCGCCAGCAGCCAAGGACATTCATCACCCCTCCACTTT
CDR3 protein: CASSQGHSSPLHF

D gene: TRBD2
clone size: -
V gene: TRBV11-1
J gene: TRBJ2-5
CDR3 DNA: TGTGCCAGCAGCTCATGGACTAGCGGGGGGTGGCAAGAGACCCAGTACTTC
CDR3 protein: CASSSWTSGGWQETQYF

D gene: -
clone size: -
V gene: TRBV4-1
J gene: TRBJ2-5
CDR3 DNA: TGCGCCAGCAGCCGGACAGTTAAAGAGACCCAGTACTTC
CDR3 protein: CASSRTVKETQYF

D gene: TRBD1
clone size: -
V gene: TRBV28
J gene: TRBJ1-4
CDR3 DNA: TGTGCCAGCATTAGGGGACAGGGAGGTGAAAAACTGTTTTTT
CDR3 protein: CASIRGQGGEKLFF

D gene: TRBD1
clone size: few
V gene: TRBV18
J gene: TRBJ1-2
CDR3 DNA: TGTGCCAGCTCACACGGACAGGGGGATAACTATGGCTACACCTTC
CDR3 protein: CASSHGQGDNYGYTF

D gene: -
clone size: -
V gene: TRBV23-1
J gene: TRBJ1-3
CDR3 DNA: TGCGCCAATGTGAATGGGCCCTCTGGAAACACCATATATTTT
CDR3 protein: CANVNGPSGNTIYF

D gene: -
clone size: -
V gene: TRBV5-1
J gene: TRBJ2-3
CDR3 DNA: TGCGCCAGCAGCTATTACAGCGGCGATACGCAGTATTTT
CDR3 protein: CASSYYSGDTQYF

D gene: -
clone size: -
V gene: TRBV5-1
J gene: TRBJ1-1
CDR3 DNA: TGCGCCAGCAGCTTCGGAGGTGAGAACCCGACCGGAGCTTTCTTT
CDR3 protein: CASSFGGENPTGAFF

D gene: -
clone size: -
V gene: TRBV4-2
J gene: TRBJ2-7
CDR3 DNA: TGTGCCAGCAGCCAAGCCGGGGACAACTCCTACTACGAGCAGTACTTC
CDR3 protein: CASSQAGDNSYYEQYF

D gene: TRBD2
clone size: -
V gene: TRBV10-3
J gene: TRBJ2-3
CDR3 DNA: TGTGCCATCAGTGAGTTGGCTAGCGGGGGGCCAGGGGATACGCAGTATTTT
CDR3 protein: CAISELASGGPGDTQYF

D gene: -
clone size: once
V gene: TRBV13
J gene: TRBJ1-3
CDR3 DNA: TGTGCCAGCAGCTTAGCCACACCCTTACAGGCCCGGGACACCATATATTTT
CDR3 protein: CASSLATPLQARDTIYF

D gene: TRBD2
clone size: once
V gene: TRBV2
J gene: TRBJ2-7
CDR3 DNA: TGTGCCAGCAGTAGACTAGCGGGGTTTTACGAGCAGTACTTC
CDR3 protein: CASSRLAGFYEQYF

D gene: TRBD1
clone size: few
V gene: TRBV7-2
J gene: TRBJ1-2
CDR3 DNA: TGTGCCAGCAGCGAAGACAGGGCCTATGGCTACACCTTC
CDR3 protein: CASSEDRAYGYTF

D gene: -
clone size: -
V gene: TRBV7-2
J gene: TRBJ2-2
CDR3 DNA: TGTGCCAGCAGCTTCCGCAGCGCAGTAACTTCCGGGGAGCTGTTTTTT
CDR3 protein: CASSFRSAVTSGELFF

D gene: TRBD1
clone size: few
V gene: TRBV10-3
J gene: TRBJ2-7
CDR3 DNA: TGTGCCATCAAAGGCCAGGGGGCAGTCTACGAGCAGTACTTC
CDR3 protein: CAIKGQGAVYEQYF

D gene: -
clone size: -
V gene: TRBV4-3
J gene: TRBJ2-5
CDR3 DNA: TGCGCCAGCAGCCAAGATGGGGCAGGGGAAAGAGAGACCCAGTACTTC
CDR3 protein: CASSQDGAGERETQYF

D gene: -
clone size: -
V gene: TRBV4-1
J gene: TRBJ1-6
CDR3 DNA: TGCGCCAGCAGCCAAGAGGGAGGGTTATCCTATAATTCACCCCTCCACTTT
CDR3 protein: CASSQEGGLSYNSPLHF

D gene: -
clone size: -
V gene: TRBV7-6
J gene: TRBJ1-1
CDR3 DNA: TGTGCCAGCAGCTTAGGTCCTATGAACACTGAAGCTTTCTTT
CDR3 protein: CASSLGPMNTEAFF

D gene: TRBD1
clone size: -
V gene: TRBV9
J gene: TRBJ2-7
CDR3 DNA: TGTGCCAGCAGCGAGGGGGACAGGGATTACGAGCAGTACTTC
CDR3 protein: CASSEGDRDYEQYF